These 17 T cell receptor beta chains were all obtained from the same sample, sequenced in a study of cytomegalovirus exposure and HLA in healthy donors (dated by TCRdb to 2016 to 2017). Library method: the immunoSEQ multiplex PCR assay. The multiplex PCR relied on a mix of 60 forward primers for TCR Vbeta segments and 13 reverse primers for TCR Jbeta segments. TCRdb limited this immuneACCESS table to in-frame rearrangements with V and J called. A share of clones is missing; checked studies link under half to unresolved V genes, and the rest is unexplained. The sample has over 70,000 clones on record, roughly 70% of them singletons. Around 20% of the sample comes from the top ten. The material sequenced was PBMCs. All receptors derive from a man younger than 45 in good health and CMV-seropositive.

The chain uses TRBV18 and TRBJ1-2; 10 bases agree with TRBD1. Germline trimming cut 2 bases from V and 4 bases from J; bases unmatched to any gene: 7. This CDR3 spans 16 amino acids. Germline loops: CDR1 KGHSH, CDR2 LQKENI. The DNA of the CDR3 is TGTGCCAGCTCACCAGGACAGGGGGGAGGCTCCTATGGCTACACCTTC. Translated: CASSPGQGGGSYGYTF.

V and J are TRBV6-5 and TRBJ2-1; D unresolved. The CDR3 runs 15 residues. Trimming removed 6 bases at V and 1 base at J, with 13 bases between. Germline V gene sequence: CDR1 MNHEY, CDR2 SVGAGI. CDR3 DNA sequence: TGTGCCAGCAGGCAGTATGTCAATTCCTACAATGAGCAGTTCTTC. This codes for CASRQYVNSYNEQFF.

V usage is TRBV28 and J usage is TRBJ2-3, with a tentative D call TRBD2 (5 bases). V was pared by 2 bases and J by 1 base, with 10 bases between. The germline gives CDR1 MDHEN, CDR2 SYDVKM. The CDR3 length is 15 residues. CDR3 loop: CASSLSGLGTDTQYF. The DNA of the CDR3 is TGTGCCAGCAGTTTAAGCGGACTCGGCACAGATACGCAGTATTTT.

The CDR3 protein is CATPGDRGRVTEAFF. The DNA for the CDR3 is TGTGCCACCCCCGGCGACAGGGGGCGAGTCACTGAAGCTTTCTTT. The gene calls are TRBV7-9 and TRBJ1-1; the match to TRBD1 covers 10 bases. The CDR3 sequence is 15 residues long. Germline V gene sequence: CDR1 SEHNR, CDR2 FQNEAQ (reference sequence). Trimming removed 10 bases from V and 4 bases from J; junction bases left unmatched: 12.

This clone is a singleton in its sample. J is TRBJ1-1 and V is TRBV7-9; 8 nucleotides match TRBD1. This CDR3 is built from 14 residues. The germline CDR1 and CDR2 sequences are SEHNR and FQNEAQ (reference sequence). The junction had 3 bases not matched to a gene; V was cut back by 3 bases and J by 3 bases. The CDR3 is CASSFDRGYTEAFF. DNA of the CDR3: TGTGCCAGCAGCTTCGACAGGGGATACACTGAAGCTTTCTTT.

The V gene is TRBV6-6, the J gene TRBJ1-2; D remains unclear. The V gene lost 2 bases and the J gene lost 6 bases, with 7 bases spanning the gap. The CDR3 totals 12 residues. Germline lookup yields CDR1 MNHNY and CDR2 SVGAGI (reference sequence). CDR3 sequence: CASSYDNHGYTF. The CDR3 DNA reads as TGTGCCAGCAGTTACGACAATCATGGCTACACCTTC.

The chain has TRBV6-5 and TRBJ1-2; a weak D match, TRBD1 (6 bases). CDR1 is MNHEY and CDR2 is SVGAGI in the germline V gene. Deletions cut 7 bases from V and 5 bases from J, with 17 bases between. The CDR3 runs 14 residues. The CDR3 DNA follows: TGTGCCAGCACCAAACGGGGGGGCAGGTATGGCTACACCTTC. Translated: CASTKRGGRYGYTF.

The J gene is TRBJ1-1, the V gene TRBV6-5; tentative D call: TRBD1 (5 bases). The CDR3 is made up of 14 amino acids. V lost 7 bases and J lost 1, with 13 bases in between. Germline CDR1 is MNHEY and CDR2 is SVGAGI. CDR3 amino acids: CASNGDSENTEAFF. The CDR3 DNA sequence: TGTGCCAGCAATGGAGACAGTGAGAACACTGAAGCTTTCTTT.

This clone was detected once. This chain joins TRBV5-1 and TRBJ2-5; possibly TRBD1 for D (6 bases). CDR3 length: 15 residues. CDR1 and CDR2 from the germline V gene are SGHRS and YFSETQ. V was pared by 4 bases and J by 4 bases, with 17 bases between. CDR3 DNA: TGCGCCAGCAGCAGCTCAGGGGCCCGGCGAGAGACCCAGTACTTC. Its protein is CASSSSGARRETQYF.

This clone was seen only a few times. The chain links TRBV19 to TRBJ1-5; 7 bases align to TRBD1. This CDR3 is built from 15 residues. V trimming: 7 bases; J trimming: 0 bases; junction bases outside the gene matches: 6. Germline values: CDR1 LNHDA, CDR2 SQIVND (reference sequence). This CDR3 is CASTLDRYSNQPQHF. CDR3 bases: TGTGCCAGTACCTTGGACAGGTATAGCAATCAGCCCCAGCATTTT.

The rearrangement links TRBV2 to TRBJ2-7; no clear D gene. V lost 10 bases and J 2 bases, leaving 6 bases between the germline ends. CDR3 length: 10 residues. Germline CDR1 and CDR2: SNHLY and FYNNEI. CDR3 nucleotide sequence: TGTGCCACTAGTGCCTACGAGCAGTACTTC. It translates to CATSAYEQYF.

This chain joins TRBV18 and TRBJ1-2; TRBD1 aligns across 8 bases. CDR3 length: 14 amino acids. CDR1 and CDR2 (germline): KGHSH, LQKENI. V trimming: 3 bases; J trimming: 7 bases; junction bases outside the gene matches: 7. The CDR3 DNA is TGTGCCAGCTCACCGACAGGGGCCGAAGTTGGCTACACCTTC. Residues: CASSPTGAEVGYTF.

The DNA for the CDR3 is TGCGCCAGCAGCCGCGACAGGGGTTACGGCTACACCTTC. Its translation: CASSRDRGYGYTF. This chain connects TRBV4-1 to TRBJ1-2; 8 nucleotides line up with TRBD1. From germline, CDR1 is MGHRA and CDR2 YSYEKL. V dropped 4 bases and J dropped 8; count of bases not matched to a gene: 6. CDR3 length: 13 amino acids.

J is TRBJ1-1 and V is TRBV28; D gene ambiguous. V shed 5 bases and J shed 4 bases, with 14 bases lying between them. CDR1 MDHEN and CDR2 SYDVKM come from the germline V gene. The length of the CDR3 is 14 residues. CDR3: CASSPPARGTEAFF. Written as DNA, the CDR3 is TGTGCCAGCAGTCCCCCGGCAAGAGGCACTGAAGCTTTCTTT.

This chain connects TRBV9 to TRBJ2-2; D remains ambiguous. Germline V gives CDR1 SGDLS, CDR2 YYNGEE. The V and J ends lost 4 bases and 4 bases respectively, with 8 bases between them. The CDR3 has 13 residues. DNA for the CDR3: TGTGCCAGCAGCTCGAGGTTCACCGGGGAGCTGTTTTTT. As protein: CASSSRFTGELFF.

The V and J genes are TRBV27 and TRBJ2-7; weak D call: TRBD1 (6 bases). Germline CDR1 is MNHEY and CDR2 is SMNVEV (reference sequence). The CDR3 loop spans 14 amino acids. With 4 bases removed from V and 5 bases from J, the gap between germline ends came to 15 bases. The chain's CDR3 is CASSYTGLGNEQYF. CDR3 bases: TGTGCCAGCAGTTACACAGGGTTGGGCAACGAGCAGTACTTC.

The chain is built from TRBV6-1 and TRBJ1-1; D gene uncertain. Germline V gives CDR1 MNHNS, CDR2 SASEGT. The CDR3 sequence is 14 residues long. V was cut by 1 base and J by 1 base, with 7 bases left in between. CDR3 amino acids: CASSEGQANTEAFF. The CDR3, as DNA: TGTGCCAGCAGTGAAGGGCAGGCGAACACTGAAGCTTTCTTT.